This T cell receptor (beta chain) was captured by sequencing in a study of Graves' ophthalmopathy and Graves' hyperthyroidism. Findings and limits, study-wide: Most thyroid clonotypes with frequency above 0.001 were detected in blood too.

Investigators amplified TCR beta CDR3 regions from RNA transcripts. Second-round multiplex PCR followed a first-round RT-PCR using HTBI primers. TCRdb re-derived calls from the multiplex PCR reads in MiXCR, one entry per CDR3 protein. The sample has around 670,000 distinct CDR3 sequences, approximately 40% seen once. This clonotype has ten or more counts. No antigen is known for it. The sample taken for sequencing was peripheral blood. This clonotype originated in an adult man with Graves' ophthalmopathy.

The DNA of the CDR3 is TGTGCCAGCAGCCAATCGTGGGGTAATTCACCCCTCCACTTT. Amino acid sequence: CASSQSWGNSPLHF. The chain carries TRBV16 and TRBJ1-6; the D is unclear. CDR1 is KGHSY and CDR2 is FQNENV in the germline V gene. Trimming cost V 0 bases and J 6 bases, with 6 bases left between them. The CDR3 sequence is 14 residues long.